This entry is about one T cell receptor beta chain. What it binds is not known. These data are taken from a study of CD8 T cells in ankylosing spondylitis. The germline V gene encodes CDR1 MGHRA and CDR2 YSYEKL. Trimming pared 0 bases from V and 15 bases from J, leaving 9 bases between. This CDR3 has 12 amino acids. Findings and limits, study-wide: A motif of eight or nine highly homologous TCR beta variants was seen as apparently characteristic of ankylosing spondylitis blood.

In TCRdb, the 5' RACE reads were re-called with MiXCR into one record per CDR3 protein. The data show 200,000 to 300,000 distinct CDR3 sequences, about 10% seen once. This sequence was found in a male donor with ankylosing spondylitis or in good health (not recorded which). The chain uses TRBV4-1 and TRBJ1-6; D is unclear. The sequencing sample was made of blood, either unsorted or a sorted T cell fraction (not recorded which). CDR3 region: CASSQDHSVLHF. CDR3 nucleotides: TGCGCCAGCAGCCAAGATCACAGTGTCCTCCACTTT.